Shown below are 6 T cell receptor beta chains from a single sample sequenced in a study of metastatic and nonmetastatic thyroid tumors. Ahead of thyroid surgery, no patient had received treatment of any kind. With MiXCR, TCRdb called clones anew from the PCR reads. The sample shows roughly 93,000 clones, over 9.5% of them seen only once. Sequenced: blood. These receptor sequences come from a female donor with papillary thyroid cancer or a benign thyroid nodule (not recorded which). Some clones in this sample may be carry-over from other donors' samples.

The chain recombines TRBV30 with TRBJ1-2, with D possibly matching TRBD1 (6 bases). The CDR3 is made up of 16 amino acids. V was pared by 3 bases and J by 2 bases, with 19 bases between. CDR1 is GTSNPN and CDR2 is SVGIG in the germline V gene (reference sequence). The CDR3 nucleotides read TGTGCCTGGAGGATGGGGGGGCAGGGCAAGAACTATGGCTACACCTTC. Amino acid sequence: CAWRMGGQGKNYGYTF.

At least ten counts were recorded for this clone. The chain employs TRBV28 and TRBJ1-4, with D unclear. The CDR3 covers 13 residues. Germline V gene data show CDR1 as MDHEN and CDR2 as SYDVKM. Between the trimmed V and J ends, which lost 6 bases and 11 bases, there was a span of 16 bases. For the CDR3, the DNA is TGTGCCAGCAGAAGGACGACGGGGAGGAAACTGTTTTTT. Protein sequence: CASRRTTGRKLFF.

In its sample, this clone was seen many times. J is TRBJ1-5 and V is TRBV19; D is ambiguous. Germline CDR1 and CDR2: LNHDA and SQIVND (reference sequence). CDR3 size: 16 residues. V was shortened by 5 bases and J by 0 bases, with 14 bases between the two germline ends. The CDR3 DNA reads as TGTGCCAGTAGTCCGAACGTTGCTCGTAGCAATCAGCCCCAGCATTTT. It codes for CASSPNVARSNQPQHF.

This clone was seen at least ten times. The chain uses TRBV20-1 and TRBJ1-4, with D possibly being TRBD1 (5 bases). The CDR3 length is 14 residues. Germline V gene lookup returns CDR1 DFQATT and CDR2 SNEGSKA (reference sequence). Trimming cost V 5 bases and J 4 bases, with 14 bases left between them. CDR3: CSAGEGSINEKLFF. The CDR3 region has the DNA TGCAGTGCTGGCGAGGGGTCGATTAATGAAAAACTGTTTTTT.

This clone was recorded at least ten times. This chain connects TRBV2 to TRBJ1-2, with D possibly being TRBD1 (6 bases). The CDR3 covers 14 residues. V was pared by 6 bases and J by 6 bases, with 17 bases between. Germline V lookup: CDR1 SNHLY, CDR2 FYNNEI. The CDR3 loop reads CASRKGERTDGYTF. The CDR3, as DNA: TGTGCCAGCAGGAAGGGGGAGAGGACAGATGGCTACACCTTC.

This clone was observed a few times. A junction boundary mismatches the germline segment, possibly from a read error. J is TRBJ1-1 and V is TRBV28, with no clear D. The germline V gene encodes CDR1 MDHEN and CDR2 SYDVKM. CDR3 size: 15 residues. The CDR3: CASSLAGHFHTEAFF. The CDR3 region has the DNA TGTGCCAGCAGTTTAGCAGGCCACTTCCACACTGAAGCTTTCTTC. Together with reference TRBV28 and TRBJ1-1, the CDR3 gives the full variable domain: DVKVTQSSRYLVKRTGEKVFLECVQDMDHENMFWYRQDPGLGLRLIYFSYDVKMKEKGDIPEGYSVSREKKERFSLILESASTNQTSMYLCASSLAGHFHTEAFFGQGTRLTVV.